This T cell receptor beta chain was captured in a study of blood T cell repertoires in COVID-19. At the level of the study: Sites in the United States, Italy and Spain provided acute and convalescent COVID-19 samples. Nucleic acid was either cDNA or gDNA, and it came from T cells, B-cell-depleted T cells, or PBMCs.

CDR3 length: 18 residues. In the original analysis: Estimation of nucleated cell counts relied on the amplification of reference gene primers. This table comes from immunoSEQ multiplex PCR, and its TCRdb copy is limited to in-frame clones, with some not included. The DNA gave D and trimming, while V, J and clone size come from that table. This repertoire shows 140,000 to 150,000 clones, about 87% found once; its top ten account for 2.5% to 3%. Seattle-derived patients entered the study during active infection and were followed longitudinally. V gene TRBV12-2 combines with J gene TRBJ2-1; TRBD2, the table's D call, lacks a check against the DNA. TRBV12-2 is a pseudogene segment. Sequences were obtained from peripheral blood. The source of this sequence is a human donor with COVID-19, enrolled during active disease. The donor label of this sample is uncertain. The CDR3 sequence: CASRTGGRLAGFNNEQFF. The CDR3, as DNA: TGTGCAAGTCGCACCGGGGGGAGGCTAGCGGGCTTTAACAATGAGCAGTTCTTC.